This T cell receptor (beta chain) originates from a study of blood T cell repertoires in COVID-19. Across the whole study: The United States, Italy and Spain supplied acute and convalescent COVID-19 samples. The cDNA or gDNA used as material had been derived from T cells, B-cell-depleted T cells, or PBMCs.

Authors' processing steps: Amplification of reference gene primers was used by the study to estimate nucleated cell counts. Using immunoSEQ multiplex PCR, the repertoire was profiled, and TCRdb retains in-frame clones only, with some absent. V, J and clone size are those of that table, while D and trimming were read from the DNA. The sample has 85,000 to 90,000 clones; 75% to 90% are singletons. What was sequenced was peripheral blood. This receptor was taken from a woman of 80 years or more with active COVID-19.

In DNA, the CDR3 is TGTGCCAGCAACTCCCCAGGGGCGAACACTGAAGCTTTCTTT. Amino acids: CASNSPGANTEAFF. The rearrangement links TRBV27 to TRBJ1-1; possible D gene TRBD1, 6 bases. Germline V CDR1 and CDR2: MNHEY, SMNVEV (reference sequence). V shed 7 bases and J shed 1 base, with 13 bases lying between them. There are 14 residues in the CDR3.